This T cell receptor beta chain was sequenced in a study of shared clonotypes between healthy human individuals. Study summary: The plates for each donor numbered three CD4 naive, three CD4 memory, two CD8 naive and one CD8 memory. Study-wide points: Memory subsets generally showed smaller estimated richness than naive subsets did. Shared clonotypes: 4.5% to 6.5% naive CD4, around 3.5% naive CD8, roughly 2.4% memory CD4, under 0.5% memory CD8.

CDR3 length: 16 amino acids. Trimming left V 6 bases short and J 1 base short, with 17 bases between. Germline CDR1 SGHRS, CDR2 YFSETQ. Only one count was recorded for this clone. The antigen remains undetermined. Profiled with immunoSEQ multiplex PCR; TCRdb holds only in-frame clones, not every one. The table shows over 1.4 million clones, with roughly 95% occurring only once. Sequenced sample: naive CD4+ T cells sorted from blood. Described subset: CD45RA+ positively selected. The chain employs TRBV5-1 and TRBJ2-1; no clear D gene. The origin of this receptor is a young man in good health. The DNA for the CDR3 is TGCGCCAGCACCCCCCTTGCTACCGGATCCTACAATGAGCAGTTCTTC. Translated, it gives CASTPLATGSYNEQFF.